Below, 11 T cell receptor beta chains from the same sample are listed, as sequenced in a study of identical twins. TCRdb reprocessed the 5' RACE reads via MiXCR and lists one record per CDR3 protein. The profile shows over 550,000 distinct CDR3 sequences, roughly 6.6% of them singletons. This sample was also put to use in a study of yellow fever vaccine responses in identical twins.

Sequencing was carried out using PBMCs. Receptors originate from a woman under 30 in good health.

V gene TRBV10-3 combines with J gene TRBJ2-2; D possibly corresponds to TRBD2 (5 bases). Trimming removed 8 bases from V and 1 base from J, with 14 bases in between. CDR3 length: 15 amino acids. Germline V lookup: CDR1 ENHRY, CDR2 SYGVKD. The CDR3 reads CAIPRGGENTGELFF. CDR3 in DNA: TGTGCCATCCCCCGAGGAGGCGAGAACACCGGGGAGCTGTTTTTT.

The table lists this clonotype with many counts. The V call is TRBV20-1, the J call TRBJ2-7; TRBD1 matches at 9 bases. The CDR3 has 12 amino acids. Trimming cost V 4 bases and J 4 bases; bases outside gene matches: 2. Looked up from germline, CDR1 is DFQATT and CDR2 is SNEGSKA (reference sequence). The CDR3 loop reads CSAKQGAYEQYV. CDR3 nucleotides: TGCAGTGCTAAACAGGGGGCTTACGAGCAGTACGTC.

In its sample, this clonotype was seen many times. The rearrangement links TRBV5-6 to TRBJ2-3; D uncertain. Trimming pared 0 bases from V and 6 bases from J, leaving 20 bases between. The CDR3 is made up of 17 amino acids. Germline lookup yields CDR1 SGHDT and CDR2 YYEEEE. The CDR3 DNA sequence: TGTGCCAGCAGCTTGGCCGTCATCGGATGGTCCCCGGATACGCAGTATTTT. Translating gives CASSLAVIGWSPDTQYF.

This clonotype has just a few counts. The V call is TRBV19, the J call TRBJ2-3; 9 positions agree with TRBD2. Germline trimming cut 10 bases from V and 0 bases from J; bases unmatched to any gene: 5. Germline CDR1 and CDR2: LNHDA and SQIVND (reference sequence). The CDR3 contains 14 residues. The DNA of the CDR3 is TGTGCCACCAGGACTAGCGCGAGCACAGATACGCAGTATTTT. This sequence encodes CATRTSASTDTQYF.

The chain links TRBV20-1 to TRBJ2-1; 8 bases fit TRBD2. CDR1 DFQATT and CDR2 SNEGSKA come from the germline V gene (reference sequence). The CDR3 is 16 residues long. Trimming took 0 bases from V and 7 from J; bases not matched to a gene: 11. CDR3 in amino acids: CSARDHEGKRGNEQFF. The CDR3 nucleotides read TGCAGTGCTAGAGATCATGAGGGCAAGCGGGGGAATGAGCAGTTCTTC.

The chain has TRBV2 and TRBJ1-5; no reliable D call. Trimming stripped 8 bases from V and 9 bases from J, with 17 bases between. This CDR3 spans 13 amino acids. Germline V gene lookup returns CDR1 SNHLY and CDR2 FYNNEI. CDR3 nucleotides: TGTGCCAGCCAAGACGGTCTTAATGGGCCCCAGCATTTT. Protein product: CASQDGLNGPQHF.

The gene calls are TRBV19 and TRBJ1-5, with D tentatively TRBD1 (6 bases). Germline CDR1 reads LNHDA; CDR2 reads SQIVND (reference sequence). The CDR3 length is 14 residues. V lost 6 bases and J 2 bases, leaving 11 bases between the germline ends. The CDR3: CASSPYRGNQPQHF. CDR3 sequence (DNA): TGTGCCAGTAGCCCCTACAGGGGCAATCAGCCCCAGCATTTT.

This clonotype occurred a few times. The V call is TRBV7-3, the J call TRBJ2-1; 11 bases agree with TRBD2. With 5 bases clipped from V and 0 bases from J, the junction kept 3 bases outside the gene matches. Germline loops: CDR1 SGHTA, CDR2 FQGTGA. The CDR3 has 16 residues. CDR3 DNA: TGTGCCAGCAGCCAACTAGCGGGAGTCTCCTACAATGAGCAGTTCTTC. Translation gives CASSQLAGVSYNEQFF. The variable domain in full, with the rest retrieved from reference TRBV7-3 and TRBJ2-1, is GAGVSQTPSNKVTEKGKYVELRCDPISGHTALYWYRQSLGQGPEFLIYFQGTGAADDSGLPNDRFFAVRPEGSVSTLKIQRTERGDSAVYLCASSQLAGVSYNEQFFGPGTRLTVL.

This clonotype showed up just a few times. In nucleotides, the CDR3 is TGTGCCAGCAGCCAGGGAGACAGCTACCAAGAGACCCAGTACTTC. It codes for CASSQGDSYQETQYF. The V and J genes are TRBV7-6 and TRBJ2-5; D may be TRBD1 or TRBD2 (5 bases each). V was pared by 5 bases and J by 0 bases, with 13 bases between. This CDR3 comprises 15 residues. Germline V gene sequence: CDR1 SGHVS, CDR2 FNYEAQ.

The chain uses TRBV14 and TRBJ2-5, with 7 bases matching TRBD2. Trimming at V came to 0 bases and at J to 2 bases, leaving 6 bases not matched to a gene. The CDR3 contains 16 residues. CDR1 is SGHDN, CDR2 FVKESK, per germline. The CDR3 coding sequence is TGTGCCAGCAGCCAAGATGGAACTAGCGTACAAGAGACCCAGTACTTC. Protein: CASSQDGTSVQETQYF. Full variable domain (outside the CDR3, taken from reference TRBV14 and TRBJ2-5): EAGVTQFPSHSVIEKGQTVTLRCDPISGHDNLYWYRRVMGKEIKFLLHFVKESKQDESGMPNNRFLAERTGGTYSTLKVQPAELEDSGVYFCASSQDGTSVQETQYFGPGTRLLVL.

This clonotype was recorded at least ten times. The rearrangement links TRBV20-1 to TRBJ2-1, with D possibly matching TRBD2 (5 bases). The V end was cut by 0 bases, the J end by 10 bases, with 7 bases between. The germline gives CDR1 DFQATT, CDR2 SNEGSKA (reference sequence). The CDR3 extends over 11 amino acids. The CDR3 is CSARDGIEQFF. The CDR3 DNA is TGCAGTGCTAGAGACGGGATAGAGCAGTTCTTC.